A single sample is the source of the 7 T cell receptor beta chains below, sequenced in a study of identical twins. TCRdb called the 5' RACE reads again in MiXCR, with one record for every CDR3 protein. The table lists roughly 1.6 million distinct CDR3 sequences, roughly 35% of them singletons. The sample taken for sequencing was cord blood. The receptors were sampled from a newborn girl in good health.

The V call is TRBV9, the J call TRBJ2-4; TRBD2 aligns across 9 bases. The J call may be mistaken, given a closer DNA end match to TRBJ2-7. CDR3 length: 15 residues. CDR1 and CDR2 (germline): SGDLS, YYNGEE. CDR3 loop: CASSVEGSGRYEQYF. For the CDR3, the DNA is TGTGCCAGCAGCGTAGAGGGTAGCGGGAGATACGAGCAGTACTTC.

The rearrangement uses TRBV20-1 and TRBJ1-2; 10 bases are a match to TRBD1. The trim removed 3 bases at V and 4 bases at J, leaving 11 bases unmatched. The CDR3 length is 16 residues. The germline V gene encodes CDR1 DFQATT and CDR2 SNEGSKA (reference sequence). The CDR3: CSASSTTGGRLYGYTF. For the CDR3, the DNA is TGCAGTGCTAGCAGCACGACAGGGGGCCGTCTCTATGGCTACACCTTC.

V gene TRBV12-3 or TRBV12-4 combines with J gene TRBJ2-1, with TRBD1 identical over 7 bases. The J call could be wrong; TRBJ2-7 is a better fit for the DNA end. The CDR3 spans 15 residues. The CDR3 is CASSLIGQVYNEQYF. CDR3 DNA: TGTGCCAGCAGTTTAATAGGACAGGTTTACAATGAGCAGTACTTC.

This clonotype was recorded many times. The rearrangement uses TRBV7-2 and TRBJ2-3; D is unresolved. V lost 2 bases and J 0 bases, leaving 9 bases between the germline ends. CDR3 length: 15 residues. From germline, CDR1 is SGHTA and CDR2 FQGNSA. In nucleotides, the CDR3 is TGTGCCAGCAGCTTAATACGGCCTAGCACAGATACGCAGTATTTT. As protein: CASSLIRPSTDTQYF.

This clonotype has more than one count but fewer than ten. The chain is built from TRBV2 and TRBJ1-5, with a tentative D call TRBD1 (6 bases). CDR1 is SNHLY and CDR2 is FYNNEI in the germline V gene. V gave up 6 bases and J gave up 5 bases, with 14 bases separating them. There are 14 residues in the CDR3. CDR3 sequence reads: CASSRQEGHQPQHF. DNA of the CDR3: TGTGCCAGCAGCCGACAGGAAGGGCATCAGCCCCAGCATTTT.

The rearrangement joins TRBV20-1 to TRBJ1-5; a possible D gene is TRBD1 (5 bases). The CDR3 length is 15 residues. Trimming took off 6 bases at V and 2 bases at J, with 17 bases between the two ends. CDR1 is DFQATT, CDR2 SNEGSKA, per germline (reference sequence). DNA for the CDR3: TGCAGTGCCAAGGGAAGTCGGGGGGGCAATCAGCCCCAGCATTTT. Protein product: CSAKGSRGGNQPQHF.

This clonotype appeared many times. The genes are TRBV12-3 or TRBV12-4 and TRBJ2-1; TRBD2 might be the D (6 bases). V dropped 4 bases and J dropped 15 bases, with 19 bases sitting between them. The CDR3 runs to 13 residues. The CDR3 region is CASSSRGSEGLFF. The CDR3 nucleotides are TGTGCCAGCAGTTCGCGGGGCAGTGAGGGGCTGTTCTTC.